Described below is a single TCR beta chain sequence and its context. Its target is not known. The assay was immunoSEQ multiplex PCR, and TCRdb's table has in-frame clones only and misses some. The sample holds 85,000 to 100,000 clones, roughly 88% seen once. This sample was taken from a study of T cell responses to AZD1222 COVID-19 vaccine. Notes on the study in general: It should be noted that donors were predominantly white British and more often female, and clonal diversity was possibly underestimated.

This CDR3 is 13 amino acids long. Germline CDR1 reads MNHEY; CDR2 reads SVGAGI. V lost 2 bases, J lost 6 bases, and 8 bases lay in between. V and J are TRBV6-5 and TRBJ2-1; tentative D call: TRBD1 (6 bases). Sequenced material: peripheral blood, taken on day 0 of AZD1222 vaccination. The receptor comes from an adult in good health. The CDR3 nucleotides read TGTGCCAGCAGTTACCAACAGGGCAATGAGCAGTTCTTC. It is translated as CASSYQQGNEQFF.